Listed below are T cell receptor beta chains from one sample, sequenced in a study of blood T cell repertoires in COVID-19. Sequencing used immunoSEQ multiplex PCR; TCRdb keeps in-frame clones, though not all of them. The table records around 340,000 clones, approximately 89% of them present only once. The sequenced material came from peripheral blood. The receptors come from a woman aged 60-75 years with COVID-19, enrolled during active disease. Each CDR3 is given with its conserved first and last residue. A D gene is named only where the DNA matches it firmly. The size entry is marked missing in some rows and otherwise reads once, few, many or a size class.

d_gene: -; abundance: -; j_gene: TRBJ1-5; v_gene: TRBV19; CDR3nt: TGTGCCAGTGGCCCGGGTCAGCCCCAGCATTTT; CDR3aa: CASGPGQPQHF
d_gene: -; abundance: -; j_gene: TRBJ1-1; v_gene: TRBV27; CDR3nt: TGTGCCAGCAGACCTGGCGGGGCGCGGAGCACTGAAGCTTTCTTT; CDR3aa: CASRPGGARSTEAFF
d_gene: -; abundance: -; j_gene: TRBJ1-2; v_gene: TRBV21-1; CDR3nt: TGTGCCAGCAGCAACCCAGGGAGGGACAGGGGTTCTGATGGCTACACCTTC; CDR3aa: CASSNPGRDRGSDGYTF
d_gene: -; abundance: -; j_gene: TRBJ2-7; v_gene: TRBV28; CDR3nt: TGTGCCAGCACCTCGTTGAGGAGGTCCCCCTACGAGCAGTACTTC; CDR3aa: CASTSLRRSPYEQYF
d_gene: -; abundance: -; j_gene: TRBJ1-2; v_gene: TRBV3-1/TRBV3-2; CDR3nt: TGTGCCAGCAGCCCTTTCCGGGGAGGACCATATGGCTACACCTTC; CDR3aa: CASSPFRGGPYGYTF
d_gene: -; abundance: -; j_gene: TRBJ1-3; v_gene: TRBV7-8; CDR3nt: TGTGCCAGCAGCTTTGACAGGAGCTCTGGAAACACCATATATTTT; CDR3aa: CASSFDRSSGNTIYF
d_gene: -; abundance: once; j_gene: TRBJ1-1; v_gene: TRBV12-3/TRBV12-4; CDR3nt: TGTGCCAGCAGTTTAGAGGCCAGGTTGTCTTTCTTT; CDR3aa: CASSLEARLSFF
d_gene: TRBD2; abundance: few; j_gene: TRBJ2-2; v_gene: TRBV11-2; CDR3nt: TGTGCCAGCAGCTGGCCCTATAGCGGGGGAACGAACACCGGGGAGCTGTTTTTT; CDR3aa: CASSWPYSGGTNTGELFF
d_gene: -; abundance: few; j_gene: TRBJ2-7; v_gene: TRBV2; CDR3nt: TGTGCCAGCAGCGACTTTAGCGGCTCCTACGAGCAGTACTTC; CDR3aa: CASSDFSGSYEQYF
d_gene: TRBD2; abundance: -; j_gene: TRBJ2-3; v_gene: TRBV3-1/TRBV3-2; CDR3nt: TGTGCCAGCAGCGGACGCGGGGGTCGGGATACGCAGTATTTT; CDR3aa: CASSGRGGRDTQYF
d_gene: -; abundance: -; j_gene: TRBJ1-2; v_gene: TRBV29-1; CDR3nt: TGCAGCGTTGATATCCGGGACACCACAAGTCAAAACTATGGCTACACCTTC; CDR3aa: CSVDIRDTTSQNYGYTF
d_gene: -; abundance: -; j_gene: TRBJ1-2; v_gene: TRBV18; CDR3nt: TGTGCCAGCTCACCTAGTCAGGGGCACTATGGCTACACCTTC; CDR3aa: CASSPSQGHYGYTF
d_gene: -; abundance: few; j_gene: TRBJ1-1; v_gene: TRBV7-8; CDR3nt: TGTGCCAGCAGCATTGGCGGAACTGAAGCTTTCTTT; CDR3aa: CASSIGGTEAFF
d_gene: -; abundance: once; j_gene: TRBJ1-3; v_gene: TRBV28; CDR3nt: TGTGCCAGCACCACAAGCAGGGGATACGCTGGAAACACCATATATTTT; CDR3aa: CASTTSRGYAGNTIYF
d_gene: TRBD2; abundance: -; j_gene: TRBJ2-5; v_gene: TRBV5-4; CDR3nt: TGTGCCAGCAGTTTTAGCGGGGGAGTACCTCCTTTGAGGGAGACCCAGTACTTC; CDR3aa: CASSFSGGVPPLRETQYF
d_gene: TRBD1; abundance: -; j_gene: TRBJ1-2; v_gene: TRBV7-3; CDR3nt: TGTGCCAGCAGCTTAGGGACAGCTAACTATGGCTACACCTTC; CDR3aa: CASSLGTANYGYTF
d_gene: TRBD1; abundance: once; j_gene: TRBJ1-5; v_gene: TRBV11-2; CDR3nt: TGTGCCAGCAGCTCTTCCGGGACAGGGGATCAGCCCCAGCATTTT; CDR3aa: CASSSSGTGDQPQHF
d_gene: -; abundance: -; j_gene: TRBJ1-2; v_gene: TRBV5-6; CDR3nt: TGTGCCAGCAGCTTGGCGGGGGGGACGGGCTATGGCTACACCTTC; CDR3aa: CASSLAGGTGYGYTF
d_gene: -; abundance: -; j_gene: TRBJ1-4; v_gene: TRBV18; CDR3nt: TGTGCCAGCTCACAAGCCACTAATGAAAAACTGTTTTTT; CDR3aa: CASSQATNEKLFF
d_gene: TRBD1; abundance: -; j_gene: TRBJ1-4; v_gene: TRBV19; CDR3nt: TGTGCCAGTAGAGTAGGGGGCCTCCAGGGCGAAAAACTGTTTTTT; CDR3aa: CASRVGGLQGEKLFF
d_gene: -; abundance: few; j_gene: TRBJ2-3; v_gene: TRBV30; CDR3nt: TGTGCCTTTGGGAGGGGGAGAGATACGCAGTATTTT; CDR3aa: CAFGRGRDTQYF
d_gene: -; abundance: once; j_gene: TRBJ1-5; v_gene: TRBV7-5; CDR3nt: TGTGTCAGAAGCAAGGGGGATCAGCCCCAGCATTTT; CDR3aa: CVRSKGDQPQHF
d_gene: -; abundance: -; j_gene: TRBJ1-2; v_gene: TRBV18; CDR3nt: TGTGCCAGCTCACCGGGACTTAGGACTAACTATGGCTACACCTTC; CDR3aa: CASSPGLRTNYGYTF
d_gene: -; abundance: -; j_gene: TRBJ2-6; v_gene: TRBV19; CDR3nt: TGTGCCAGTAGTGCCACAGGGACTGGGGCCAACGTCCTGACTTTC; CDR3aa: CASSATGTGANVLTF
d_gene: TRBD2; abundance: -; j_gene: TRBJ2-1; v_gene: TRBV7-3; CDR3nt: TGTGCCAGCAGCCCGGGAGCGGGGGGCTCGTCCTACAATGAGCAGTTCTTC; CDR3aa: CASSPGAGGSSYNEQFF
d_gene: TRBD1; abundance: -; j_gene: TRBJ2-5; v_gene: TRBV10-3; CDR3nt: TGTGCCATCAGTGGGACAGGGCAAGAGACCCAGTACTTC; CDR3aa: CAISGTGQETQYF
d_gene: TRBD1; abundance: -; j_gene: TRBJ1-2; v_gene: TRBV19; CDR3nt: TGTGCCAGTAGTATTCGGCGGGGACAGGGAAAGGCGAACTATGGCTACACCTTC; CDR3aa: CASSIRRGQGKANYGYTF
d_gene: -; abundance: -; j_gene: TRBJ1-4; v_gene: TRBV4-1; CDR3nt: TGCGCCAGCAGCCAAGAAAGAGGCAGGGGTAATGAAAAACTGTTTTTT; CDR3aa: CASSQERGRGNEKLFF
d_gene: -; abundance: -; j_gene: TRBJ2-5; v_gene: TRBV5-1; CDR3nt: TGCGCCAGCAGCTTGACGTCAGGGGTCCCACAAGAGACCCAGTACTTC; CDR3aa: CASSLTSGVPQETQYF
d_gene: TRBD1; abundance: -; j_gene: TRBJ2-6; v_gene: TRBV3-1/TRBV3-2; CDR3nt: TGTGCCAGCAGCTTCGCCGGGACAGCTGGGGCCAACGTCCTGACTTTC; CDR3aa: CASSFAGTAGANVLTF
d_gene: TRBD2; abundance: -; j_gene: TRBJ2-3; v_gene: TRBV19; CDR3nt: TGTGCCAGTAGTCTCCGGACTAGCGGGGGGGCTCTTGATACGCAGTATTTT; CDR3aa: CASSLRTSGGALDTQYF
d_gene: -; abundance: -; j_gene: TRBJ1-3; v_gene: TRBV5-1; CDR3nt: TGCGCCAGCAGCTTGGAGGGTCAGGGCCCTGGAAACACCATATATTTT; CDR3aa: CASSLEGQGPGNTIYF
d_gene: TRBD1; abundance: -; j_gene: TRBJ1-2; v_gene: TRBV6-1; CDR3nt: TGTGCCAGCAGTGAGGCGGGACAGTCGCACCTTTTAACCTTC; CDR3aa: CASSEAGQSHLLTF